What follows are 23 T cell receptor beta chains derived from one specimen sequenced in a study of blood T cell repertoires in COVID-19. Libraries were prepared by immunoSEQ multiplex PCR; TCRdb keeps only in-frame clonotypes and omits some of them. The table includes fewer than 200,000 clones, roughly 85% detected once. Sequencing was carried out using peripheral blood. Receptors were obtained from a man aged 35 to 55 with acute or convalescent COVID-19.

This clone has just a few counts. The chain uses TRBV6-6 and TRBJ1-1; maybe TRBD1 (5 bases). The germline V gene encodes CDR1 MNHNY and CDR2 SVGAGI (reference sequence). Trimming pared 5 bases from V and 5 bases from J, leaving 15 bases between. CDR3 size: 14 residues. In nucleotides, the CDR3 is TGTGCCAGCAGTCAACAGGAACAGTGGACTGAAGCTTTCTTT. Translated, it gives CASSQQEQWTEAFF.

DNA of the CDR3: TGTGCCAGCAGCGCACAGGGGGTCGGGTACGAGCAGTACTTC. This gives the protein CASSAQGVGYEQYF. The J gene is TRBJ2-7, the V gene TRBV2, with TRBD1 matching 8 bases. The J segment lost 4 bases and the V segment lost 6 bases, leaving 8 bases of the junction unmatched. The CDR3 consists of 14 residues. The V gene's germline CDR1 is SNHLY and CDR2 FYNNEI.

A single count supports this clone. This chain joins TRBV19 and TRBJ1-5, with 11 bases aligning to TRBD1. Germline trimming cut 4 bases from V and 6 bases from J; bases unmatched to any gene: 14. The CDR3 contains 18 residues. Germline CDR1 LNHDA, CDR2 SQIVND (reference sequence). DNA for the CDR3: TGTGCCAGTAGTACGGGACAGGGGGTGCCGGGGTTTGGTCAGCCCCAGCATTTT. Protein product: CASSTGQGVPGFGQPQHF.

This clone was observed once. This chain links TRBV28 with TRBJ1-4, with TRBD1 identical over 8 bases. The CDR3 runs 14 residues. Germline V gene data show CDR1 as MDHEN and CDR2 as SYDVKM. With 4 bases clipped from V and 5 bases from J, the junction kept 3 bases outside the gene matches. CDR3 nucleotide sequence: TGTGCCAGCAGTTACCAGGGGGCGAATGAAAAACTGTTTTTT. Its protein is CASSYQGANEKLFF.

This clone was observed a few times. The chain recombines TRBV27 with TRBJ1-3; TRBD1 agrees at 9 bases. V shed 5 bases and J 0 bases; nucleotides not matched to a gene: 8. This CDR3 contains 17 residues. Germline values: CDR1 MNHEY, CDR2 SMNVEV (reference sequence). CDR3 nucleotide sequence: TGTGCCAGCAGTCCCTTCGGACAGGGGAGCTCTGGAAACACCATATATTTT. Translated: CASSPFGQGSSGNTIYF.

CDR3 nucleotides: TGTGCCAGCAGCACGAAGACAGGCGACTACGAGCAGTACTTC. It specifies CASSTKTGDYEQYF. The chain carries TRBV6-5 and TRBJ2-7; tentative D call: TRBD1 (6 bases). The germline V and J ends were trimmed by 6 bases and 3 bases, with 15 bases remaining between them. Germline CDR1 MNHEY, CDR2 SVGAGI. The CDR3 loop spans 14 amino acids.

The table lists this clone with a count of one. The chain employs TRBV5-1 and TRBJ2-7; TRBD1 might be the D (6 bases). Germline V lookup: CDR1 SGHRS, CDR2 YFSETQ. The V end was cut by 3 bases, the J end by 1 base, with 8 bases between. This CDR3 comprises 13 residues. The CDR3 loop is CASSSGHSYEQYF. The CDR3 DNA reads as TGCGCCAGCAGCTCGGGACATTCCTACGAGCAGTACTTC.

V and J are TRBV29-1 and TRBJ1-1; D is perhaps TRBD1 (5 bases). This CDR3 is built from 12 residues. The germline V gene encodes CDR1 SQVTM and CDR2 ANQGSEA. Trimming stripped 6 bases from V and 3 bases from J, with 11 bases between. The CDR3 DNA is TGCAGCGTAACAGGCCCCGACACTGAAGCTTTCTTT. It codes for CSVTGPDTEAFF.

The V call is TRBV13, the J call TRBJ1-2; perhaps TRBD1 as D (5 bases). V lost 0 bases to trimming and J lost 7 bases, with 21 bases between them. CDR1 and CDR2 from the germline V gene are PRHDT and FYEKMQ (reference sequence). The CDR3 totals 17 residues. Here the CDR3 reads CASSLGGREDFKGGYTF. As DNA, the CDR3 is TGTGCCAGCAGCTTAGGCGGCAGGGAGGATTTTAAGGGTGGCTACACCTTC.

CDR3 loop: CASKRGGEQFF. Here the CDR3 DNA reads TGTGCCAGCAAAAGGGGGGGTGAGCAGTTCTTC. V and J are TRBV9 and TRBJ2-1; D might be TRBD2 (7 bases). Looked up from germline, CDR1 is SGDLS and CDR2 is YYNGEE. V lost 6 bases and J 9 bases, leaving 10 bases between the germline ends. CDR3 size: 11 residues.

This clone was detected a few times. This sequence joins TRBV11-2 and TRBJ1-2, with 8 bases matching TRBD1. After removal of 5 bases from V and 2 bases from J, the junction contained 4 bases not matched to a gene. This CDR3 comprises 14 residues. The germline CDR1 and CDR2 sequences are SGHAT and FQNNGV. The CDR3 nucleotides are TGTGCCAGCAGCCCCGGACAGGGAAACTATGGCTACACCTTC. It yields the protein CASSPGQGNYGYTF.

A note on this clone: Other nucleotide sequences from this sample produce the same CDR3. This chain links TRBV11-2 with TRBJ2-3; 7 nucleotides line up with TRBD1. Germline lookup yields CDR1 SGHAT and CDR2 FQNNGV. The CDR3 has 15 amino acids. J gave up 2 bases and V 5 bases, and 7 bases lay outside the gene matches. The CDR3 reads CASSLGTVDTDTQYF. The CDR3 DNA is TGTGCCAGCAGCCTAGGGACAGTCGACACAGATACGCAGTATTTT.

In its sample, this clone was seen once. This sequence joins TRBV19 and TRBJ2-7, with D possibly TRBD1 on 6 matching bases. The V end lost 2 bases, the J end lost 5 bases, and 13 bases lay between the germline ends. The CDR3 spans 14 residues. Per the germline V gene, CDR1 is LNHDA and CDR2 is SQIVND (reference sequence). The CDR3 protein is CASSIYKGDHEQYF. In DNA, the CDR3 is TGTGCCAGTAGTATATACAAGGGGGACCACGAGCAGTACTTC.

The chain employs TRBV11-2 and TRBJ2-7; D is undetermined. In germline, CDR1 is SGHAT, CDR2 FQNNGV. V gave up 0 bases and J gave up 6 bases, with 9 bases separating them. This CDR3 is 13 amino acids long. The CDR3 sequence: CASSLEGSTEQYF. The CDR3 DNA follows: TGTGCCAGCAGCTTAGAGGGTAGCACCGAGCAGTACTTC. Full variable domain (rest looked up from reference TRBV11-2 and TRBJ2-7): EAGVAQSPRYKIIEKRQSVAFWCNPISGHATLYWYQQILGQGPKLLIQFQNNGVVDDSQLPKDRFSAERLKGVDSTLKIQPAKLEDSAVYLCASSLEGSTEQYFGPGTRLTVT.

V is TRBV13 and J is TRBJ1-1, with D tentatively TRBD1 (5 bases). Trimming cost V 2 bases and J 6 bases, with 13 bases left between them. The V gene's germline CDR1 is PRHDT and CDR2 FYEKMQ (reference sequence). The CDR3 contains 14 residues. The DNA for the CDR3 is TGTGCCAGCAGCTTAAGTCAGGGTATCGCTGAAGCTTTCTTT. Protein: CASSLSQGIAEAFF.

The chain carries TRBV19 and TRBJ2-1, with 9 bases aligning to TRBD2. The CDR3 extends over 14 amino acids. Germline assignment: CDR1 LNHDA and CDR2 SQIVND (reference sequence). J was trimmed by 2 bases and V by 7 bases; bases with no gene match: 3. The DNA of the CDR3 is TGTGCCAGTATGTCTAGCGGGACCTACAATGAGCAGTTCTTC. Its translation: CASMSSGTYNEQFF.

CDR3: CASSTGTPYEQYF. CDR3 DNA sequence: TGTGCCAGCAGTACCGGGACTCCCTACGAGCAGTACTTC. The chain joins TRBV6-5 to TRBJ2-7; TRBD2 is a possible D gene (6 bases). This CDR3 region has 13 residues. Between the trimmed V and J ends, which lost 5 bases and 2 bases, there was a span of 10 bases. Germline V gene sequence: CDR1 MNHEY, CDR2 SVGAGI.

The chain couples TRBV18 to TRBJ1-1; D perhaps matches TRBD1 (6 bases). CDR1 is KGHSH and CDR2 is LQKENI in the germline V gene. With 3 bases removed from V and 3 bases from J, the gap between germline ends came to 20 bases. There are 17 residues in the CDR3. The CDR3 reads CASSPAGLGALHTEAFF. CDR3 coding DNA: TGTGCCAGCTCACCGGCGGGCCTGGGGGCTTTGCACACTGAAGCTTTCTTT.

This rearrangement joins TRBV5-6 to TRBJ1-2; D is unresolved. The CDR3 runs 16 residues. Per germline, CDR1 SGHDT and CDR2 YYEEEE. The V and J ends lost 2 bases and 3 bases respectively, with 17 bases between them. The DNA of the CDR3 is TGTGCCAGCAGCTTCATCGGACTGACTCTGGACTATGGCTACACCTTC. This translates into CASSFIGLTLDYGYTF.

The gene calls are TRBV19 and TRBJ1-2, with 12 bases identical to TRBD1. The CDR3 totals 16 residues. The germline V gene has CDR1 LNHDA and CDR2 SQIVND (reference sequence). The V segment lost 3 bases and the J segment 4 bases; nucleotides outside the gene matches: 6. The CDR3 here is CASSMTGTGGVYGYTF. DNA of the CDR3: TGTGCCAGTAGTATGACCGGGACAGGGGGCGTCTATGGCTACACCTTC.

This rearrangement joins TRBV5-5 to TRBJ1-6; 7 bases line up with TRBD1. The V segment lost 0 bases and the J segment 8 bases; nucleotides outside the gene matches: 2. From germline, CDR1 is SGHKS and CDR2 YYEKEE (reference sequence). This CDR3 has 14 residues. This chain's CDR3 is CASSLEGAYSPLHF. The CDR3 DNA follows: TGTGCCAGCAGCTTGGAGGGGGCCTATTCACCCCTCCACTTT.

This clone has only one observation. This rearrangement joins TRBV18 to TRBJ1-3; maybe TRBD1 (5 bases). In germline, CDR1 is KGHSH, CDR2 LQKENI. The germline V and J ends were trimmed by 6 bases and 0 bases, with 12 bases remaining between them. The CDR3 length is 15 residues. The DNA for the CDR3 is TGTGCCAGCTCTCCCGACAGTAACTCTGGAAACACCATATATTTT. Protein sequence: CASSPDSNSGNTIYF.

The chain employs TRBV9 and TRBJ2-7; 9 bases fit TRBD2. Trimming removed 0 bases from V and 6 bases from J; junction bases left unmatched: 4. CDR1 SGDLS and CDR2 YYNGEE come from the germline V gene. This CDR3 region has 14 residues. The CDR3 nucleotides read TGTGCCAGCAGCGTAGTCGGTAGCGGGGGCGAGCAGTACTTC. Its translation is CASSVVGSGGEQYF. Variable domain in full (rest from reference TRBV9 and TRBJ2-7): DSGVTQTPKHLITATGQRVTLRCSPRSGDLSVYWYQQSLDQGLQFLIQYYNGEERAKGNILERFSAQQFPDLHSELNLSSLELGDSALYFCASSVVGSGGEQYFGPGTRLTVT.